This passage covers 28 T cell receptor beta chains from one sample sequenced in a study of PD-1 blockade in classical Hodgkin lymphoma. Only in-frame clones appear in the TCRdb table, and some are missing; sequencing was by immunoSEQ multiplex PCR. Of some 15,000 clones in the sample, approximately 90% were seen once. Time point here: newly diagnosed, previously untreated cHL patient sample. Negative selection with magnets was how CD8+ T cells were isolated from the thawed PBMCs. Sequences were obtained from CD8+ T cells from blood. The receptor set was obtained from a human donor with classical Hodgkin lymphoma.

The gene calls are TRBV6-5 and TRBJ1-4; TRBD1 might be the D (5 bases). The germline gives CDR1 MNHEY, CDR2 SVGAGI. The CDR3 length is 12 residues. Trimming removed 8 bases at V and 3 bases at J, with 7 bases between. Written as DNA, the CDR3 is TGTGCCAGCTCGGGGGCTAATGAAAAACTGTTTTTT. It is translated as CASSGANEKLFF.

Written as DNA, the CDR3 is TGTGCCAGCAGTTCTGGGGACACTAGCACAGATACGCAGTATTTT. Residues: CASSSGDTSTDTQYF. The V gene is TRBV6-4, the J gene TRBJ2-3, with TRBD1 as a possible D gene (6 bases). Between the trimmed V and J ends, which lost 5 bases and 0 bases, there was a span of 12 bases. The CDR3 is 15 residues long. Germline V CDR1 and CDR2: MRHNA, SNTAGT.

This chain links TRBV7-1 with TRBJ2-3; D is ambiguous. TRBV7-1 belongs to the ORF category, with a function that is uncertain. Trimming removed 4 bases from V and 4 bases from J, with 9 bases in between. The CDR3 sequence is 13 residues long. CDR3 loop: CASSLEQADTQYF. DNA of the CDR3: TGTGCCAGCAGCTTAGAGCAGGCAGATACGCAGTATTTT.

The genes are TRBV6-5 and TRBJ2-5; 11 bases match TRBD2. The CDR3 has 15 amino acids. V lost 5 bases to trimming and J lost 2 bases; unmatched junction nucleotides: 4. Germline-derived CDR1 and CDR2 are MNHEY and SVGAGI. The CDR3 DNA reads TGTGCCAGCAGTAGGTTAGCGGGAGGGCAAGAGACCCAGTACTTC. It encodes CASSRLAGGQETQYF.

V and J are TRBV28 and TRBJ2-1; TRBD2 aligns across 7 bases. Germline V CDR1 and CDR2: MDHEN, SYDVKM. V gave up 2 bases and J gave up 9 bases; unmatched junction bases: 16. CDR3 length: 17 amino acids. For the CDR3, the DNA is TGTGCCAGCAGTTTAGGGATGACGGGAGGCCCTTTAGGTGAGCAGTTCTTC. Translated: CASSLGMTGGPLGEQFF. Variable domain in full (rest from reference TRBV28 and TRBJ2-1): DVKVTQSSRYLVKRTGEKVFLECVQDMDHENMFWYRQDPGLGLRLIYFSYDVKMKEKGDIPEGYSVSREKKERFSLILESASTNQTSMYLCASSLGMTGGPLGEQFFGPGTRLTVL.

The chain recombines TRBV27 with TRBJ2-7, with D perhaps matching TRBD1 (5 bases). The germline gives CDR1 MNHEY, CDR2 SMNVEV (reference sequence). The CDR3 sequence is 15 residues long. Between the trimmed V and J ends, which lost 2 bases and 0 bases, there was a span of 11 bases. The CDR3 sequence is CASSLMGLNSYEQYF. The CDR3 bases are TGTGCCAGCAGTTTAATGGGGCTAAACTCCTACGAGCAGTACTTC.

This chain uses TRBV4-1 with TRBJ2-5; a weak D match, TRBD2 (6 bases). Between the trimmed V and J ends, which lost 3 bases and 1 base, there was a span of 12 bases. The CDR3 extends over 15 amino acids. The germline gives CDR1 MGHRA, CDR2 YSYEKL. The CDR3 DNA reads TGCGCCAGCAGCCAGGAGACGGGACTCCAAGAGACCCAGTACTTC. This encodes CASSQETGLQETQYF.

This clone has a single count. V gene TRBV14 combines with J gene TRBJ2-3; the D is unclear. Trimming shortened V by 4 bases and J by 2 bases, and 19 bases separated the two germline ends. This CDR3 is 17 amino acids long. Germline V CDR1 and CDR2: SGHDN, FVKESK. This CDR3 reads CASSRARRSAITDTQYF. The CDR3 DNA sequence: TGTGCCAGCAGCCGTGCGAGGCGGTCCGCGATCACAGATACGCAGTATTTT.

The CDR3 DNA sequence: TGTGCCAGTAAGATACAGGGATATTCCTACAATGAGCAGTTCTTC. As protein: CASKIQGYSYNEQFF. The gene calls are TRBV19 and TRBJ2-1; tentatively, D is TRBD1 (6 bases). V lost 7 bases and J lost 1, with 14 bases in between. Germline-derived CDR1 and CDR2 are LNHDA and SQIVND (reference sequence). This CDR3 has 15 amino acids.

This clone appeared once. The chain recombines TRBV27 with TRBJ1-5; D ambiguous. CDR3 size: 15 residues. Germline V gene sequence: CDR1 MNHEY, CDR2 SMNVEV (reference sequence). Trimming took off 5 bases at V and 5 bases at J, with 16 bases between the two ends. This chain's CDR3 is CASSPDVGSYQPQHF. CDR3 nucleotides: TGTGCCAGCAGTCCCGATGTGGGGTCCTATCAGCCCCAGCATTTT.

This clone has only one observation. The chain has TRBV27 and TRBJ2-7, with D possibly being TRBD1 (7 bases). In germline, CDR1 is MNHEY, CDR2 SMNVEV (reference sequence). The CDR3 is 14 residues long. The ends were cut back, 5 bases at V and 6 bases at J, with 17 bases in the middle. CDR3 nucleotide sequence: TGTGCCAGCAGTCCGCGGGACAGTTTCGGCGAGCAGTACTTC. It yields the protein CASSPRDSFGEQYF.

The V gene is TRBV5-1, the J gene TRBJ2-2; 7 bases match TRBD1. There are 15 residues in the CDR3. After removal of 4 bases from V and 1 base from J, the junction contained 4 bases not matched to a gene. From germline, CDR1 is SGHRS and CDR2 YFSETQ. This CDR3 reads CASSPRTGNTGELFF. The CDR3 DNA reads as TGCGCCAGCAGCCCCCGGACAGGGAACACCGGGGAGCTGTTTTTT.

The chain joins TRBV6-5 to TRBJ1-1, with a weak D call TRBD1 (6 bases). This CDR3 comprises 12 residues. Per the germline V gene, CDR1 is MNHEY and CDR2 is SVGAGI. Trimming removed 7 bases at V and 6 bases at J, with 12 bases between. The CDR3 nucleotides read TGTGCCAGCACCCCGGGGGCGGCTGAAGCTTTCTTT. Its protein product is CASTPGAAEAFF.

V and J are TRBV7-3 and TRBJ2-2, with D perhaps TRBD1 or TRBD2 (5 bases each). The CDR3 contains 17 residues. CDR1 and CDR2 (germline): SGHTA, FQGTGA. V was shortened by 4 bases and J by 3 bases, with 18 bases between the two germline ends. CDR3 amino acids: CASSSHRDGAHTGELFF. Written as DNA, the CDR3 is TGTGCCAGCAGCTCTCACCGGGACGGAGCCCACACCGGGGAGCTGTTTTTT.

The chain combines TRBV21-1 with TRBJ1-5; TRBD1, the table's D call, was not compared with the DNA. TRBV21-1 is a documented pseudogene. This CDR3 is 18 amino acids long. The CDR3: CASSKDAFRTTSNQPQHF. CDR3 coding DNA: TGTGCCAGCAGCAAAGATGCCTTCCGGACAACGAGCAATCAGCCCCAGCATTTT.

CDR3 amino acids: CASSVAAGGVPADTQYF. The CDR3 coding sequence is TGTGCCAGCAGCGTCGCAGCGGGAGGGGTACCCGCAGATACGCAGTATTTT. This rearrangement joins TRBV9 to TRBJ2-3, with 10 positions matching TRBD2. V was pared by 2 bases and J by 4 bases, with 10 bases of the junction left unmatched. CDR1 SGDLS and CDR2 YYNGEE come from the germline V gene. CDR3 length equals 17 residues.

V gene TRBV5-1 combines with J gene TRBJ2-3, with TRBD2 identical over 8 bases. V shed 7 bases and J 4 bases; nucleotides not matched to a gene: 14. Germline CDR1 SGHRS, CDR2 YFSETQ. The CDR3 spans 16 residues. CDR3 coding DNA: TGCGCCAGCTCCCCTTATAGCGGGATGGTTGCAGATACGCAGTATTTT. Protein: CASSPYSGMVADTQYF.

This chain joins TRBV7-9 and TRBJ2-1, with TRBD2 matching 9 bases. This CDR3 comprises 17 residues. Unmatched junction bases numbered 16, after V lost 5 bases and J lost 8 bases. CDR1 is SEHNR and CDR2 is FQNEAQ in the germline V gene (reference sequence). The CDR3 loop reads CASSPSTLAGPYDEQFF. CDR3 sequence (DNA): TGTGCCAGCAGCCCTTCAACTCTAGCGGGGCCTTACGATGAGCAGTTCTTC.

The rearrangement uses TRBV2 and TRBJ2-2; D is unclear. Trimming removed 9 bases at V and 4 bases at J, with 9 bases between. The CDR3 loop spans 12 amino acids. Germline lookup yields CDR1 SNHLY and CDR2 FYNNEI. The chain's CDR3 is CARPSGTGELFF. Here the CDR3 DNA reads TGTGCCAGACCTTCAGGCACCGGGGAGCTGTTTTTT.

The gene calls are TRBV28 and TRBJ2-6, with D hard to call. The V and J ends lost 5 bases and 0 bases respectively, with 17 bases between them. The V gene's germline CDR1 is MDHEN and CDR2 SYDVKM. The CDR3 totals 18 residues. The CDR3 nucleotides read TGTGCCAGCAGTCCTGTACGGGCTTTGTCCTCTGGGGCCAACGTCCTGACTTTC. Amino acids: CASSPVRALSSGANVLTF.

The J gene is TRBJ1-1, the V gene TRBV11-3; maybe TRBD1 (5 bases). Trimming removed 5 bases from V and 4 bases from J, with 20 bases in between. The V gene's germline CDR1 is SGHNT and CDR2 YENEEA. This CDR3 is built from 16 residues. CDR3 sequence (DNA): TGTGCCAGCAGCCCCCGAGGGACGATTGGTGGCACTGAAGCTTTCTTT. Protein product: CASSPRGTIGGTEAFF.

This CDR3 is CASSYSPRSYEQYF. Written as DNA, the CDR3 is TGTGCCAGCAGTTACTCTCCAAGGTCCTACGAGCAGTACTTC. This chain connects TRBV6-5 to TRBJ2-7; D is unclear. The CDR3 runs to 14 residues. Germline V gene sequence: CDR1 MNHEY, CDR2 SVGAGI. The V and J ends lost 0 bases and 1 base respectively, with 7 bases between them.

The rearrangement uses TRBV6-1 and TRBJ1-1; D is perhaps TRBD1 (6 bases). Per the germline V gene, CDR1 is MNHNS and CDR2 is SASEGT. The germline V and J ends were trimmed by 2 bases and 7 bases, with 17 bases remaining between them. This CDR3 has 15 amino acids. In DNA, the CDR3 is TGTGCCAGCAGTGAACCCAGGGGAGGGGACTTTGAAGCTTTCTTT. Amino acids: CASSEPRGGDFEAFF.

J is TRBJ2-3 and V is TRBV5-6, with TRBD2 identical over 12 bases. Germline values: CDR1 SGHDT, CDR2 YYEEEE. This CDR3 is built from 19 residues. The J segment lost 1 base and the V segment lost 0 bases, leaving 9 bases of the junction unmatched. CDR3 bases: TGTGCCAGCAGCTTGGATGGACTAGCGGGAAATGGCGGCACAGATACGCAGTATTTT. Translated: CASSLDGLAGNGGTDTQYF.

This chain connects TRBV7-9 to TRBJ2-1; TRBD2 aligns across 10 bases. The CDR3 sequence is 15 residues long. The trim removed 3 bases at V and 6 bases at J, leaving 5 bases unmatched. In germline, CDR1 is SEHNR, CDR2 FQNEAQ (reference sequence). The CDR3 region has the DNA TGTGCCAGCAGCTTTGTGAGCGGGAGGGCCAATGAGCAGTTCTTC. Protein product: CASSFVSGRANEQFF.

The rearrangement joins TRBV7-9 to TRBJ2-1, with 7 nucleotides matching TRBD2. The CDR3 sequence is 18 residues long. V shed 4 bases and J 0 bases; nucleotides not matched to a gene: 12. Germline CDR1 SEHNR, CDR2 FQNEAQ (reference sequence). CDR3 DNA sequence: TGTGCCAGCAGCTCCGGGCGGGGCGGCGGGAGCTCCTACAATGAGCAGTTCTTC. Residues: CASSSGRGGGSSYNEQFF.

The J gene is TRBJ2-4, the V gene TRBV9, with D uncertain. CDR1 is SGDLS, CDR2 YYNGEE, per germline. This CDR3 is built from 14 residues. Trimming cost V 3 bases and J 2 bases, with 9 bases left between them. Here the CDR3 DNA reads TGTGCCAGCAGCGCCTCTTTTACCAAAAACATTCAGTACTTC. It translates to CASSASFTKNIQYF.

The V gene is TRBV7-2, the J gene TRBJ2-3, with D tentatively TRBD1 (5 bases). V was cut by 3 bases and J by 9 bases, with 10 bases left in between. This CDR3 has 12 residues. Germline-derived CDR1 and CDR2 are SGHTA and FQGNSA. CDR3 sequence: CASSFWGDTQYF. For the CDR3, the DNA is TGTGCCAGCAGCTTCTGGGGCGACACGCAGTATTTT.